Listed below are T cell receptor beta chains from one sample, sequenced in a study of post-analysis software for immune sequencing data. TCRdb reanalysed the PCR reads using MiXCR and keeps one entry per CDR3 protein. Of 350,000 to 500,000 distinct CDR3 sequences listed, 35% to 45% are singletons. Sequencing used blood. The origin of the receptors is a girl aged 2 to 9 with multiple sclerosis. The CDR3 runs from the conserved cysteine through the conserved F or W. The D gene is left open where the match is weak. Size values are once, few and many counts, or a class for expanded clones, and some rows have none.

V gene	J gene	D gene	clone size	CDR3 DNA	CDR3 protein
TRBV4-3	TRBJ2-1	TRBD1	.	TGCGCCAGCAGCCAAGATGTCGCGACAGGGTTCAATGAGCAGTTCTTC	CASSQDVATGFNEQFF
TRBV3-1	TRBJ1-5	TRBD1	.	TGTGCCAGCAGCCCGTCAGACAGGGAAGGGAGTCAGCCCCAGCATTTT	CASSPSDREGSQPQHF
TRBV7-9	TRBJ2-5	.	.	TGTGCCAGCAGCTTAAAGAGGATCGGGACGAGGGAGACCCAGTACTTC	CASSLKRIGTRETQYF
TRBV28	TRBJ2-7	TRBD2	few	TGTGCCAGCAGTGGGACTAGCGGGAAGACACAATACGAGCAGTACTTC	CASSGTSGKTQYEQYF
TRBV6-2/TRBV6-3	TRBJ1-5	TRBD1	once	TGTGCCAGCAGTTACGGGACAGGGGGACAGCCCCAGCATTTT	CASSYGTGGQPQHF
TRBV28	TRBJ2-5	TRBD1	few	TGTGCCAGCAGTTTTCGGGGGACAGGGGGACTAAGAGAGACCCAGTACTTC	CASSFRGTGGLRETQYF
TRBV5-5	TRBJ1-2	TRBD1	few	TGTGCCAGCAAGCCCGGGACAGCCGTCGGGGGCTACACCTTC	CASKPGTAVGGYTF
TRBV24-1	TRBJ2-5	.	.	TGTGCCACCGGTGATTTGCCGGGACTGGGGTTCGAGACCCAGTACTTC	CATGDLPGLGFETQYF
TRBV5-1	TRBJ2-3	.	.	TGCGCCAGCAACTCCGTCACAGATACGCAGTATTTT	CASNSVTDTQYF
TRBV6-5	TRBJ1-1	.	.	TGTGCCAGCACAGACCTTACCACCGGGAGAGAAGCTTTCTTT	CASTDLTTGREAFF
TRBV18	TRBJ1-2	.	.	TGTGCCAACTCCCCAGACCCGGTGGGAGGCTACACCTTC	CANSPDPVGGYTF
TRBV12-3/TRBV12-4	TRBJ2-1	.	few	TGTGCCAGCAGCTTGGGACGGTTCCTTATCAATGAGCAGTTCTTC	CASSLGRFLINEQFF
TRBV7-9	TRBJ2-5	TRBD1	few	TGTGCCAGCAGAAAAGATGACAGGGGATGGGAGACCCAGTACTTC	CASRKDDRGWETQYF
TRBV27	TRBJ2-1	.	few	TGTGCCAGCAGTTTATCTACGTTCGGTGAGCAGTTCTTC	CASSLSTFGEQFF
TRBV29-1	TRBJ1-2	TRBD1	.	TGCAGCGTACCGACAGGGGAATTAATCTATGGCTACACCTTC	CSVPTGELIYGYTF
TRBV12-3/TRBV12-4	TRBJ1-4	TRBD1	.	TGTGCCAGCAGCCACAGGGGTTCAACTAATGAAAAACTGTTTTTT	CASSHRGSTNEKLFF
TRBV7-2	TRBJ1-2	.	.	TGTGCCAGAAGGACAGCTTACTATGGCTACACCTTC	CARRTAYYGYTF
TRBV2	TRBJ2-7	TRBD2	.	TGTGCCAGCAGTGAAGGGACTAGCGAGTCATCCTACGAGCAGTACTTC	CASSEGTSESSYEQYF
TRBV6-2/TRBV6-3	TRBJ2-7	.	.	TGTGCCAGCAGTAATGGCCCCCGGGCTAGCGCCACCTACGAGCAGTACTTC	CASSNGPRASATYEQYF
TRBV4-1	TRBJ1-2	TRBD1	.	TGCGCCAGCAGCCTACCGGGACAGCGTGCGAAAGCCTATGGCTACACCTTC	CASSLPGQRAKAYGYTF
TRBV6-2/TRBV6-3	TRBJ1-1	TRBD1	few	TGTGCCAGCAGTTACTCGAGTACGACGGTACGGACCAGGGGGACTGAAGCTTTCTTT	CASSYSSTTVRTRGTEAFF
TRBV5-5	TRBJ1-4	TRBD1	.	TGTGCCAGCAGCCGACTATTCCTTGACAGGGGAGGGGAAAAACTGTTTTTT	CASSRLFLDRGGEKLFF
TRBV2	TRBJ2-1	.	.	TGTGCCAGCAGAGGCAACTCCTACAATGAGCAGTTCTTC	CASRGNSYNEQFF
TRBV5-1	TRBJ2-3	.	.	TGCGCCAGCAGCTATGCAGGCACAGATACGCAGTATTTT	CASSYAGTDTQYF
TRBV12-3/TRBV12-4	TRBJ2-7	.	few	TGTGCCAGCAGTTTATATTGGGAGCAGTACTTC	CASSLYWEQYF
TRBV6-5	TRBJ2-7	.	few	TGTGCCAGCAGTTACTCAGGGGGAGGGGAGTACGAGCAGTACTTC	CASSYSGGGEYEQYF
TRBV20-1	TRBJ2-7	.	few	TGCAGTGTTAGACAGTTTGAGCAGTACTTC	CSVRQFEQYF
TRBV12-5	TRBJ2-7	TRBD2	.	TGTGCTAGTGGTTGGCTAGCGGGAGGAATATACGAGCAGTACTTC	CASGWLAGGIYEQYF
TRBV28	TRBJ1-5	TRBD1	.	TGTGCCAGCACTACCACCGGGACAGGGGGGCAGCCCCAGCATTTT	CASTTTGTGGQPQHF
TRBV6-5	TRBJ1-2	TRBD1	few	TGTGCCAGCAGGCCCCACCCGGGACAGGGCATCGATGGCTACACCTTC	CASRPHPGQGIDGYTF
TRBV28	TRBJ2-5	TRBD1	.	TGTGCCAGCAGTTTAGGAGCACCGGGACAGGGGGCGGGAGAGACCCAGTACTTC	CASSLGAPGQGAGETQYF
TRBV28	TRBJ2-4	TRBD2	.	TGTGCCAGCAGCTTTAGCGGGAGGGCCCCAAACATTCAGTACTTC	CASSFSGRAPNIQYF
TRBV20-1	TRBJ2-3	.	.	TGCAGTGCCGCGCCGCAGAGCACAGATACGCAGTATTTT	CSAAPQSTDTQYF
TRBV28	TRBJ2-1	TRBD2	.	TGTGCCAGCAGCCCGGGGACTAGCGGGATTCGAGGCGAGCAGTTCTTC	CASSPGTSGIRGEQFF
TRBV29-1	TRBJ2-2	.	.	TGCAGCGCCGGTGGCGCAGGGGTGAACACCGGGGAGCTGTTTTTT	CSAGGAGVNTGELFF
TRBV27	TRBJ2-7	.	few	TGTGCCAGCGGGAGGGGGACAGGTGGCTACGAGCAGTACTTC	CASGRGTGGYEQYF
TRBV7-9	TRBJ2-3	.	.	TGTGCCAGCAGCCAAGGGACGGCCTCGGGGTATTTT	CASSQGTASGYF
TRBV7-2	TRBJ1-2	.	once	TGTGCCAGCAGCTCCGGGCCTGATGGGGGCTACACCTTC	CASSSGPDGGYTF
TRBV20-1	TRBJ1-5	.	.	TGCAGTGCTAGGGGGTCTAGCAATCAGCCCCAGCATTTT	CSARGSSNQPQHF
TRBV7-2	TRBJ1-6	TRBD1	few	TGTGCCAGCAGCGTCCAGGGGGCCAGAAATTCACCCCTCCACTTT	CASSVQGARNSPLHF
TRBV6-6	TRBJ2-3	.	.	TGTGCCAGCAGTTACAGTTTCGGTAGCACAGATACGCAGTATTTT	CASSYSFGSTDTQYF
TRBV20-1	TRBJ2-1	.	.	TGCAGTGCTAGAGATAGTGAGCAGTTCTTC	CSARDSEQFF
TRBV29-1	TRBJ1-5	.	.	TGCAGCGTTGAATTAAACTCCCAGCCCCAGCATTTT	CSVELNSQPQHF
TRBV10-3	TRBJ2-5	.	.	TGTGCCATCAGTGGGACAGAAGAGACCCAGTACTTC	CAISGTEETQYF
TRBV18	TRBJ2-7	.	few	TGTGCCAGCTCGCGGGACGTCTACGAGCAGTACTTC	CASSRDVYEQYF
TRBV28	TRBJ1-5	.	.	TGTGCCAGCAGACTTCCGGGGAATCAGCCCCAGCATTTT	CASRLPGNQPQHF
TRBV6-5	TRBJ2-3	.	few	TGTGCCAGCAGTTTCCGGGGGGATACGCAGTATTTT	CASSFRGDTQYF
TRBV29-1	TRBJ1-1	TRBD1	.	TGCAGCGTTGCGGGACAGGGCGATTGGGGATCTGAAGCTTTCTTT	CSVAGQGDWGSEAFF